A single sample gave rise to the 26 T cell receptor beta chains below, sequenced in a study of T-cell reconstitution after alpha-beta-depleted transplantation in children. TCRbeta library construction was performed incorporating unique molecular identifiers. TCRdb redid the calling of the PCR reads with MiXCR, one entry per CDR3 protein. The sample carries around 190,000 distinct CDR3 sequences, approximately 6.9% recorded once. Specimen: PBMCs, collected before TCRalphabeta/CD19-depleted stem cell transplant. These receptors came from a boy aged 2-15 years with acute lymphoblastic leukemia, due to receive a stem cell transplant.

This clonotype has at least ten counts. The V call is TRBV7-2, the J call TRBJ2-5, with 9 bases matching TRBD2. Germline CDR1 SGHTA, CDR2 FQGNSA. This CDR3 contains 16 residues. V shed 0 bases, J shed 7 bases, and the junction held 9 bases outside the gene matches. CDR3 residues: CASSLASSGGQGTQYF. For the CDR3, the DNA is TGTGCCAGCAGCTTAGCTAGTAGCGGGGGTCAGGGGACCCAGTACTTC.

This chain links TRBV6-5 with TRBJ1-2; D may be TRBD1 (5 bases). The CDR3 consists of 16 residues. Trimming took 0 bases from V and 4 from J, leaving 15 bases between them. CDR1 and CDR2 (germline): MNHEY, SVGAGI. In DNA form, the CDR3 reads TGTGCCAGCAGTTACTCGATACAGGAATTTAGCTATGGCTACACCTTC. It specifies CASSYSIQEFSYGYTF.

This rearrangement joins TRBV11-2 to TRBJ2-7; D is ambiguous. The V gene lost 0 bases and the J gene lost 7 bases, with 10 bases spanning the gap. The CDR3 covers 13 residues. Germline values: CDR1 SGHAT, CDR2 FQNNGV. CDR3 DNA: TGTGCCAGCAGCTTAGAGCCGGCGCGGGAGCAGTACTTC. Protein sequence: CASSLEPAREQYF.

This clonotype was seen at least ten times. This sequence joins TRBV2 and TRBJ2-5; 8 bases match TRBD2. V was clipped by 7 bases and J by 4 bases; unmatched bases: 8. The germline V gene has CDR1 SNHLY and CDR2 FYNNEI. The CDR3 contains 14 residues. The CDR3 nucleotides read TGTGCCAGCAACAAAGAGGGACTAGGAGAGACCCAGTACTTC. It is translated as CASNKEGLGETQYF.

This clonotype has only a few counts. The J gene is TRBJ1-1, the V gene TRBV6-4, with D perhaps matching TRBD1 (6 bases). Germline V gene sequence: CDR1 MRHNA, CDR2 SNTAGT. The V gene lost 7 bases and the J gene lost 1 base, with 16 bases spanning the gap. The CDR3 length is 15 residues. In DNA, the CDR3 is TGTGCCAGCACCCTGCCCGGGGGCCAGAACACTGAAGCTTTCTTT. It translates to CASTLPGGQNTEAFF.

The chain combines TRBV7-8 with TRBJ2-3; unclear D gene. V lost 1 base to trimming and J lost 6 bases, with 11 bases between them. This CDR3 region has 14 residues. Germline V lookup: CDR1 SGHVS, CDR2 FQNEAQ. CDR3 amino acids: CASSLGLVGDTQYF. The CDR3, as DNA: TGTGCCAGCAGCTTAGGGTTAGTTGGCGATACGCAGTATTTT.

This clonotype showed up many times. The chain is built from TRBV7-9 and TRBJ1-2; the D gene is possibly TRBD1 (5 bases). Germline V CDR1 and CDR2: SEHNR, FQNEAQ (reference sequence). The CDR3 extends over 14 amino acids. V shed 5 bases and J shed 4 bases, with 14 bases lying between them. CDR3 sequence (DNA): TGTGCCAGCAGCCACCCAGACAGAAGCTATGGCTACACCTTC. This codes for CASSHPDRSYGYTF. The full variable domain, in which reference TRBV7-9 and TRBJ1-2 provide the parts outside the CDR3, is DTGVSQNPRHKITKRGQNVTFRCDPISEHNRLYWYRQTLGQGPEFLTYFQNEAQLEKSRLLSDRFSAERPKGSFSTLEIQRTEQGDSAMYLCASSHPDRSYGYTFGSGTRLTVV.

This clonotype was observed at least ten times. The gene calls are TRBV9 and TRBJ2-7; 9 bases are a match to TRBD2. The germline gives CDR1 SGDLS, CDR2 YYNGEE. The CDR3 length is 15 residues. V dropped 0 bases and J dropped 1; count of bases not matched to a gene: 2. CDR3 sequence: CASSVASGGSYEQYF. CDR3 nucleotides: TGTGCCAGCAGCGTAGCCAGCGGGGGGTCCTACGAGCAGTACTTC.

This rearrangement joins TRBV4-2 to TRBJ2-5, with 11 positions matching TRBD2. Germline lookup yields CDR1 LGHNA and CDR2 YNFKEQ. Trimming removed 5 bases from V and 4 bases from J; junction bases left unmatched: 12. This CDR3 comprises 17 residues. The CDR3, as DNA: TGTGCCAGCAGCGGACGTACTAGCGGGAGATCTGCAGAGACCCAGTACTTC. It specifies CASSGRTSGRSAETQYF.

The gene calls are TRBV7-6 and TRBJ2-7; D is perhaps TRBD1 (6 bases). The CDR3 covers 17 residues. Trimming cost V 1 base and J 8 bases, with 24 bases left between them. Looked up from germline, CDR1 is SGHVS and CDR2 is FNYEAQ. The CDR3 nucleotides read TGTGCCAGCAGCTTAGGCGCCGGTAGGCAGGGGTCCTTTCAGCAGTACTTC. This translates into CASSLGAGRQGSFQQYF.

This clonotype was seen many times. The J gene is TRBJ2-5, the V gene TRBV11-2; D unclear. Trimming left V 5 bases short and J 4 bases short, with 11 bases between. Germline V lookup: CDR1 SGHAT, CDR2 FQNNGV. This CDR3 contains 13 residues. This CDR3 is CASSPRFRETQYF. The CDR3, as DNA: TGTGCCAGCAGCCCCCGCTTCCGAGAGACCCAGTACTTC.

There are many counts of this clonotype. The chain employs TRBV27 and TRBJ2-2, with a tentative D call TRBD2 (5 bases). The CDR3 runs 16 residues. CDR1 is MNHEY, CDR2 SMNVEV, per germline (reference sequence). V was shortened by 8 bases and J by 6 bases, with 22 bases between the two germline ends. Here the CDR3 reads CASGGRALDWAGELFF. The DNA for the CDR3 is TGTGCCAGCGGAGGACGGGCCCTCGACTGGGCCGGGGAGCTGTTTTTT.

This clonotype was found many times. The chain joins TRBV11-2 to TRBJ1-2, with D possibly TRBD1 on 5 matching bases. Trimming took 0 bases from V and 4 from J, leaving 12 bases between them. Germline V lookup: CDR1 SGHAT, CDR2 FQNNGV. There are 15 residues in the CDR3. In nucleotides, the CDR3 is TGTGCCAGCAGCTTAGATCGCTTGGGGGGCTATGGCTACACCTTC. Its translation is CASSLDRLGGYGYTF.

This clonotype occurred many times. The rearrangement links TRBV7-3 to TRBJ2-6; no firm D call. Germline V gene sequence: CDR1 SGHTA, CDR2 FQGTGA. V was cut by 5 bases and J by 1 base, with 15 bases left in between. The CDR3 is 17 residues long. Here the CDR3 reads CASSPRVHVSGANVLTF. The CDR3 bases are TGTGCCAGCAGCCCCCGGGTCCATGTTTCTGGGGCCAACGTCCTGACTTTC.

This chain uses TRBV7-2 with TRBJ2-3; 8 positions match TRBD2. The germline CDR1 and CDR2 sequences are SGHTA and FQGNSA. This CDR3 has 14 residues. V shed 3 bases, J shed 5 bases, and the junction held 4 bases outside the gene matches. This chain's CDR3 is CASSLRGAVDTQYF. As DNA, the CDR3 is TGTGCCAGCAGCTTGCGGGGGGCCGTAGATACGCAGTATTTT.

The chain recombines TRBV5-8 with TRBJ2-2; D remains ambiguous. Trimming took 0 bases from V and 2 from J, leaving 8 bases between them. This CDR3 has 15 residues. From germline, CDR1 is SGHTS and CDR2 YDEGEE. The CDR3 DNA reads as TGTGCCAGCAGCTTGGCCGTGAGAAACACCGGGGAGCTGTTTTTT. Translating gives CASSLAVRNTGELFF. Drawing the rest from reference TRBV5-8 and TRBJ2-2, the complete variable domain is EAGVTQSPTHLIKTRGQQATLRCSPISGHTSVYWYQQALGLGLQFLLWYDEGEERNRGNFPPRFSGRQFPNYSSELNVNALELEDSALYLCASSLAVRNTGELFFGEGSRLTVL.

The chain joins TRBV25-1 to TRBJ2-7; 9 bases agree with TRBD1. Germline values: CDR1 MGHDK, CDR2 SYGVNS. The J segment lost 5 bases and the V segment lost 6 bases, leaving 11 bases of the junction unmatched. The CDR3 is made up of 15 amino acids. CDR3 nucleotide sequence: TGTGCCAGCAGCTCGGCCGGGACAGGGTTTCACGAGCAGTACTTC. Residues: CASSSAGTGFHEQYF.

Ten or more counts support this clonotype. The CDR3, as DNA: TGTGCCAGCAGTCTCCAGGGGGACACGACCTACGAGCAGTACTTC. Translating it yields CASSLQGDTTYEQYF. The chain recombines TRBV27 with TRBJ2-7; TRBD1 agrees at 7 bases. The germline V gene encodes CDR1 MNHEY and CDR2 SMNVEV (reference sequence). J lost 2 bases, V lost 5 bases, and 9 bases had no gene match. CDR3 length equals 15 residues.

This clonotype has ten or more counts. This chain links TRBV9 with TRBJ2-2, with D possibly TRBD2 on 5 matching bases. From germline, CDR1 is SGDLS and CDR2 YYNGEE. Trimming took 3 bases from V and 5 from J, leaving 11 bases between them. The CDR3 is 14 residues long. Written as DNA, the CDR3 is TGTGCCAGCAGCGGTACGAGGGAAACCGGGGAGCTGTTTTTT. This translates into CASSGTRETGELFF.

This clonotype has at least ten counts. The chain recombines TRBV20-1 with TRBJ2-5, with TRBD2 matching 12 bases. Germline CDR1 reads DFQATT; CDR2 reads SNEGSKA (reference sequence). The CDR3 covers 17 residues. After removal of 0 bases from V and 4 bases from J, the junction contained 9 bases not matched to a gene. Here the CDR3 DNA reads TGCAGTGCTAGAGATTGGACTAGCGGGATCCCCCCAGAGACCCAGTACTTC. Its protein product is CSARDWTSGIPPETQYF.

In its sample, this clonotype was seen many times. The chain has TRBV28 and TRBJ2-7, with a tentative D call TRBD2 (6 bases). The CDR3 covers 15 residues. The V gene lost 9 bases and the J gene lost 2 bases, with 20 bases spanning the gap. Germline V gene data show CDR1 as MDHEN and CDR2 as SYDVKM. CDR3 nucleotides: TGTGCCAGTTTGATTCGGGAGATGGGTGCCTACGAGCAGTACTTC. Encoded protein: CASLIREMGAYEQYF.

On this clonotype itself: With a much larger clone just one base away, this may be a read error. This sequence joins TRBV2 and TRBJ2-1; D unresolved. CDR3 length equals 14 residues. The germline V gene has CDR1 SNHLY and CDR2 FYNNEI. The CDR3 protein is CASSEWGTYNGQFF. CDR3 DNA sequence: TGTGCCAGCAGTGAATGGGGTACCTACAATGGGCAGTTCTTC.

This clonotype is labeled large. V is TRBV7-2 and J is TRBJ2-7; TRBD1 might be the D (6 bases). With 3 bases removed from V and 0 bases from J, the gap between germline ends came to 9 bases. Germline CDR1 is SGHTA and CDR2 is FQGNSA. The CDR3 runs 14 residues. CDR3 in DNA: TGTGCCAGCAGCTTGGGGGCCAGCTCCTACGAGCAGTACTTC. It codes for CASSLGASSYEQYF.

This clonotype came up a few times. This chain uses TRBV4-3 with TRBJ2-5; 11 positions agree with TRBD2. The V and J ends lost 4 bases and 5 bases, in that order; junction bases with no gene match: 6. There are 15 residues in the CDR3. CDR1 is LGHNA, CDR2 YSLEER, per germline. The CDR3 sequence: CASSPGTSGFETQYF. CDR3 bases: TGCGCCAGCAGCCCCGGGACTAGCGGTTTCGAGACCCAGTACTTC.

This clonotype came up many times. This chain joins TRBV25-1 and TRBJ2-7; D possibly corresponds to TRBD2 (5 bases). The CDR3 covers 16 residues. V was shortened by 6 bases and J by 7 bases, with 25 bases between the two germline ends. Germline lookup yields CDR1 MGHDK and CDR2 SYGVNS. The CDR3 region is CASSSGVSWVGMEQYF. CDR3 sequence (DNA): TGTGCCAGCAGCTCCGGGGTTTCTTGGGTGGGGATGGAGCAGTACTTC.

This clonotype was detected ten times or more. The CDR3 DNA follows: TGCGCCAGCAGCCCTGGCCTAGCGGGAGGCTCCTACGAGCAGTACTTC. Translating gives CASSPGLAGGSYEQYF. The J gene is TRBJ2-7, the V gene TRBV5-1, with 11 nucleotides matching TRBD2. J lost 0 bases, V lost 4 bases, and 6 bases had no gene match. The CDR3 is 16 residues long. CDR1 is SGHRS, CDR2 YFSETQ, per germline.